A single sample gave rise to the 10 T cell receptor beta chains below, sequenced in a study of cytomegalovirus exposure and HLA in healthy donors. The PCR contained 60 Vbeta and 13 Jbeta primers. This table comes from immunoSEQ multiplex PCR, and its TCRdb copy is limited to in-frame clones, with some not included. The sample has approximately 100,000 clones, about four fifths seen once; the top ten hold less than 2.5%. Sequences were obtained from PBMCs. The receptor source for this set is a woman under 40 in good health and CMV-seronegative.

V and J are TRBV19 and TRBJ1-4; D remains ambiguous. V lost 4 bases and J 12 bases, leaving 21 bases between the germline ends. The CDR3 extends over 15 amino acids. Looked up from germline, CDR1 is LNHDA and CDR2 is SQIVND (reference sequence). The chain's CDR3 is CASSTTGGSRGELFF. The CDR3 region has the DNA TGTGCCAGTAGTACGACCGGAGGGTCCCGGGGAGAACTGTTTTTT.

The chain carries TRBV5-4 and TRBJ2-7; D gene uncertain. Germline values: CDR1 SGHNT, CDR2 YYREEE (reference sequence). This CDR3 is built from 14 residues. V lost 3 bases to trimming and J lost 2 bases, with 12 bases between them. The CDR3 protein is CASSWNGGPYEQYF. The CDR3 DNA follows: TGTGCCAGCAGCTGGAACGGCGGCCCCTACGAGCAGTACTTC.

This chain connects TRBV11-3 to TRBJ2-3; possibly TRBD1 for D (5 bases). Germline V gene lookup returns CDR1 SGHNT and CDR2 YENEEA. The CDR3 runs 12 residues. Trimming stripped 2 bases from V and 11 bases from J, with 11 bases between. The CDR3 DNA is TGTGCCAGCAGCTTAATCCAGGGCGTGCAGTATTTT. This translates into CASSLIQGVQYF.

J is TRBJ2-3 and V is TRBV9; TRBD2 matches at 8 bases. J gave up 6 bases and V 0 bases, and 3 bases lay outside the gene matches. The V gene's germline CDR1 is SGDLS and CDR2 YYNGEE. This CDR3 region has 14 residues. The CDR3 DNA reads as TGTGCCAGCAGCGTAGGGGCTAGCGGGGATACGCAGTATTTT. Its translation is CASSVGASGDTQYF.

The chain has TRBV6-5 and TRBJ1-5; D remains ambiguous. Germline lookup yields CDR1 MNHEY and CDR2 SVGAGI. This CDR3 region has 14 residues. Trimming shortened V by 6 bases and J by 3 bases, and 12 bases separated the two germline ends. This chain's CDR3 is CASREPGSNQPQHF. In nucleotides, the CDR3 is TGTGCCAGCAGGGAACCGGGATCCAATCAGCCCCAGCATTTT.

In its sample, this clone was seen once. CDR3 coding DNA: TGCAGCGTTCCTGGGGCAGCTGGAGCTTTCTTT. Its protein is CSVPGAAGAFF. The V and J genes are TRBV29-1 and TRBJ1-1; possible D gene TRBD1, 5 bases. Trimming cost V 5 bases and J 10 bases, with 14 bases left between them. The germline V gene has CDR1 SQVTM and CDR2 ANQGSEA. The CDR3 extends over 11 amino acids.

The CDR3 here is CASSPVRGSSTYEQYF. The CDR3 region has the DNA TGTGCCAGCAGTCCCGTTAGGGGCAGTTCGACCTACGAGCAGTACTTC. This chain joins TRBV27 and TRBJ2-7, with D possibly TRBD1 on 5 matching bases. Trimming stripped 5 bases from V and 2 bases from J, with 19 bases between. CDR3 length: 16 amino acids. Per germline, CDR1 MNHEY and CDR2 SMNVEV (reference sequence).

This clone was seen a few times. This chain connects TRBV5-1 to TRBJ2-5; tentative D call: TRBD1 (6 bases). The J call is uncertain, as TRBJ2-7 better fits the DNA end. Germline V lookup: CDR1 SGHRS, CDR2 YFSETQ. CDR3 size: 14 residues. CDR3 region: CASSLEQGSYEQYF. The CDR3 DNA is TGCGCCAGCAGCTTGGAACAGGGATCCTACGAGCAGTACTTC.

This clone was detected a few times. This sequence joins TRBV19 and TRBJ1-5; TRBD1 agrees at 10 bases. Germline trimming cut 3 bases from V and 9 bases from J; bases unmatched to any gene: 8. The CDR3 consists of 15 residues. Per germline, CDR1 LNHDA and CDR2 SQIVND (reference sequence). CDR3 DNA sequence: TGTGCCAGTAGTATTCGGGACAGGGGCTACGGGCCCCAGCATTTT. The encoded protein is CASSIRDRGYGPQHF.

The V gene is TRBV19, the J gene TRBJ2-7, with 11 bases lining up with TRBD2. The CDR3 sequence is 14 residues long. Germline values: CDR1 LNHDA, CDR2 SQIVND (reference sequence). Unmatched junction bases numbered 2, after V lost 3 bases and J lost 4 bases. In DNA, the CDR3 is TGTGCCAGTAGTATTACTAGCGGGAGTTACGAGCAGTACTTC. It is translated as CASSITSGSYEQYF.